These 30 T cell receptor beta chains came from one sample sequenced in a study of OX40 agonist ivuxolimab in advanced cancers. Measured with immunoSEQ multiplex PCR; TCRdb has only the in-frame clones, and not every one. The sample records tens of thousands of clones, around four fifths being singletons. The sequenced sample was CD4+ or CD8+ T cells sorted from blood, obtained in a trial of the OX40 agonist ivuxolimab. These receptors originate from an adult with an advanced solid tumor such as melanoma, head and neck, liver or kidney cancer.

The chain couples TRBV11-3 to TRBJ2-7; 9 positions match TRBD2. The CDR3 spans 15 residues. The ends lost 2 bases at V and 4 bases at J; junction bases unmatched: 6. Germline V CDR1 and CDR2: SGHNT, YENEEA. The CDR3 region has the DNA TGTGCCAGCAGCTTATCTAGCGGGATAGGGTACGAGCAGTACTTC. As protein: CASSLSSGIGYEQYF.

The rearrangement joins TRBV2 to TRBJ1-2; 8 bases align to TRBD1. The CDR3 runs to 14 residues. The germline V gene has CDR1 SNHLY and CDR2 FYNNEI. V shed 7 bases, J shed 4 bases, and the junction held 8 bases outside the gene matches. CDR3 amino acids: CASTPGGTGYGYTF. The CDR3 coding sequence is TGTGCCAGCACGCCCGGTGGGACAGGCTATGGCTACACCTTC.

The J gene is TRBJ2-5, the V gene TRBV5-1; TRBD1 is a possible D gene (6 bases). The germline V gene has CDR1 SGHRS and CDR2 YFSETQ. The CDR3 sequence is 16 residues long. Trimming took off 3 bases at V and 5 bases at J, with 20 bases between the two ends. CDR3 sequence reads: CASSSRGGGSGETQYF. DNA of the CDR3: TGCGCCAGCAGCTCCAGGGGCGGAGGATCGGGGGAGACCCAGTACTTC.

The chain links TRBV6-9 to TRBJ1-5; TRBD1 aligns across 9 bases. V gave up 6 bases and J gave up 3 bases; unmatched junction bases: 3. The CDR3 sequence is 14 residues long. From germline, CDR1 is MNHGY and CDR2 SVAAGI. For the CDR3, the DNA is TGTGCCAGCAGGGGACAGGGCATCAATCAGCCCCAGCATTTT. The encoded protein is CASRGQGINQPQHF.

The J gene is TRBJ1-6, the V gene TRBV4-3; D gene unclear. CDR1 LGHNA and CDR2 YSLEER come from the germline V gene. The ends were cut back, 0 bases at V and 8 bases at J, with 8 bases in the middle. The CDR3 is made up of 14 amino acids. Here the CDR3 reads CASSQDRGDSPLHF. For the CDR3, the DNA is TGCGCCAGCAGCCAAGATCGGGGAGATTCACCCCTCCACTTT.

This chain links TRBV6-1 with TRBJ2-6; D possibly corresponds to TRBD1 (6 bases). Looked up from germline, CDR1 is MNHNS and CDR2 is SASEGT. CDR3 length: 16 residues. V lost 1 base and J 2 bases, leaving 9 bases between the germline ends. CDR3 sequence reads: CASSEGTAAGANVLTF. The CDR3 nucleotides are TGTGCCAGCAGTGAAGGGACAGCGGCTGGGGCCAACGTCCTGACTTTC.

CDR3 coding DNA: TGTGCCAGCAGCTCCGAAGGGGGGAGGGGGTACCAAGAGACCCAGTACTTC. It is translated as CASSSEGGRGYQETQYF. The J gene is TRBJ2-5, the V gene TRBV7-9; TRBD2 is a possible D gene (7 bases). The CDR3 has 17 amino acids. V was clipped by 4 bases and J by 0 bases, with 18 bases between them. Germline V gene sequence: CDR1 SEHNR, CDR2 FQNEAQ (reference sequence).

This sequence joins TRBV6-1 and TRBJ1-1; D remains ambiguous. Looked up from germline, CDR1 is MNHNS and CDR2 is SASEGT. This CDR3 has 15 amino acids. V was shortened by 2 bases and J by 3 bases, with 13 bases between the two germline ends. CDR3 coding DNA: TGTGCCAGCAGTGAAATTTCCCACGGATACACTGAAGCTTTCTTT. As protein: CASSEISHGYTEAFF.

V and J are TRBV19 and TRBJ1-2; 10 bases line up with TRBD1. J gave up 2 bases and V 10 bases, and 4 bases lay outside the gene matches. This CDR3 is built from 13 residues. Germline V CDR1 and CDR2: LNHDA, SQIVND (reference sequence). CDR3 in DNA: TGTGCCACCCTGGGACAGGGGAACTATGGCTACACCTTC. Its translation: CATLGQGNYGYTF. Variable domain in full (rest from reference TRBV19 and TRBJ1-2): DGGITQSPKYLFRKEGQNVTLSCEQNLNHDAMYWYRQDPGQGLRLIYYSQIVNDFQKGDIAEGYSVSREKKESFPLTVTSAQKNPTAFYLCATLGQGNYGYTFGSGTRLTVV.

The chain has TRBV5-1 and TRBJ1-1; 7 bases fit TRBD1. The length of the CDR3 is 13 residues. With 5 bases clipped from V and 4 bases from J, the junction kept 5 bases outside the gene matches. Germline loops: CDR1 SGHRS, CDR2 YFSETQ. In DNA form, the CDR3 reads TGCGCCAGCAGTCTAGGGGGCGTCACTGAAGCTTTCTTT. It yields the protein CASSLGGVTEAFF.

The chain is built from TRBV18 and TRBJ1-4; a possible D gene is TRBD1 (5 bases). This CDR3 is built from 15 residues. V lost 0 bases and J 7 bases, leaving 12 bases between the germline ends. CDR1 and CDR2 from the germline V gene are KGHSH and LQKENI. CDR3 residues: CASSPPGGTGEKLFF. As DNA, the CDR3 is TGTGCCAGCTCACCACCCGGGGGGACCGGTGAAAAACTGTTTTTT.

The rearrangement uses TRBV5-4 and TRBJ2-3, with 9 bases identical to TRBD1. CDR1 is SGHNT and CDR2 is YYREEE in the germline V gene (reference sequence). The CDR3 spans 15 residues. Trimming took 3 bases from V and 3 from J; bases not matched to a gene: 5. The DNA for the CDR3 is TGTGCCAGCAGCTCCGAGACAGGGGGGACAGATACGCAGTATTTT. The encoded protein is CASSSETGGTDTQYF.

The CDR3: CASKWDSLSEQYF. CDR3 in DNA: TGTGCCAGCAAATGGGATAGCCTCTCCGAGCAGTACTTC. The V and J genes are TRBV6-6 and TRBJ2-7; D gene ambiguous. Trimming pared 7 bases from V and 6 bases from J, leaving 16 bases between. Germline assignment: CDR1 MNHNY and CDR2 SVGAGI (reference sequence). This CDR3 has 13 amino acids.

V usage is TRBV5-1 and J usage is TRBJ2-5; D ambiguous. CDR1 is SGHRS and CDR2 is YFSETQ in the germline V gene. The CDR3 contains 13 residues. Deletions cut 4 bases from V and 2 bases from J, with 9 bases between. CDR3 sequence (DNA): TGCGCCAGCAGCGCCGGACCACAAGAGACCCAGTACTTC. Translated, it gives CASSAGPQETQYF. Combining the CDR3 with reference TRBV5-1 and TRBJ2-5 gives the whole variable domain KAGVTQTPRYLIKTRGQQVTLSCSPISGHRSVSWYQQTPGQGLQFLFEYFSETQRNKGNFPGRFSGRQFSNSRSEMNVSTLELGDSALYLCASSAGPQETQYFGPGTRLLVL.

The V and J genes are TRBV4-1 and TRBJ2-7; TRBD2 agrees at 10 bases. The CDR3 spans 18 residues. J was trimmed by 4 bases and V by 5 bases; bases with no gene match: 17. Germline V gene data show CDR1 as MGHRA and CDR2 as YSYEKL. CDR3 in DNA: TGCGCCAGCAGCTATAGGGGAGGGCTAGCGGGAGACCCTTACGAGCAGTACTTC. Its translation: CASSYRGGLAGDPYEQYF.

The chain carries TRBV5-5 and TRBJ2-7, with 10 bases aligning to TRBD1. V shed 3 bases and J 4 bases; nucleotides not matched to a gene: 7. The CDR3 length is 15 residues. The V gene's germline CDR1 is SGHKS and CDR2 YYEKEE (reference sequence). CDR3 sequence: CASSSRDRGSYEQYF. CDR3 DNA sequence: TGTGCCAGCAGCTCGCGGGACAGGGGTTCTTACGAGCAGTACTTC.

This clone was seen once. At one end the junction does not follow the germline gene, possibly because of a read error. The V call is TRBV11-2, the J call TRBJ1-2, with D perhaps TRBD1 (5 bases). Germline CDR1 is SGHAT and CDR2 is FQNNGV. This CDR3 contains 14 residues. The CDR3 DNA reads as TGTGCCAGCAGCTTATTGGCAGGGAACTCTGGCTACACCTTC. Its protein is CASSLLAGNSGYTF.

This clone was seen just once. The chain recombines TRBV7-9 with TRBJ2-1; either TRBD1 or TRBD2 may supply D (5 bases each). The CDR3 runs to 14 residues. Between the trimmed V and J ends, which lost 0 bases and 4 bases, there was a span of 7 bases. Germline values: CDR1 SEHNR, CDR2 FQNEAQ (reference sequence). The CDR3 coding sequence is TGTGCCAGCAGCTTAGCGGGGGTTTACAATGAGCAGTTCTTC. Encoded protein: CASSLAGVYNEQFF.

The V gene is TRBV21-1, the J gene TRBJ2-7. TRBV21-1 has pseudogene status. The CDR3 loop spans 13 amino acids. The CDR3 DNA is TGTGCCCGCCTACTCCGGGACGCCCACGAGCAGTACTTC. It is translated as CARLLRDAHEQYF.

This CDR3 reads CASSGSGQGPYNEQFF. In nucleotides, the CDR3 is TGCGCCAGCAGCGGCTCGGGACAGGGGCCCTACAATGAGCAGTTCTTC. The V gene is TRBV5-1, the J gene TRBJ2-1; TRBD1 aligns across 10 bases. The V gene's germline CDR1 is SGHRS and CDR2 YFSETQ. V was pared by 4 bases and J by 2 bases, with 6 bases of the junction left unmatched. The CDR3 sequence is 16 residues long. Full variable domain (missing parts from reference TRBV5-1 and TRBJ2-1): KAGVTQTPRYLIKTRGQQVTLSCSPISGHRSVSWYQQTPGQGLQFLFEYFSETQRNKGNFPGRFSGRQFSNSRSEMNVSTLELGDSALYLCASSGSGQGPYNEQFFGPGTRLTVL.

V is TRBV11-2 and J is TRBJ2-3, with a tentative D call TRBD2 (6 bases). CDR3 size: 13 residues. CDR1 SGHAT and CDR2 FQNNGV come from the germline V gene. Trimming removed 1 base at V and 5 bases at J, with 7 bases between. In nucleotides, the CDR3 is TGTGCCAGCAGCTTAGCGGGGGAAGATACGCAGTATTTT. Amino acid sequence: CASSLAGEDTQYF.

The chain has TRBV11-2 and TRBJ2-7; tentative D call: TRBD2 (6 bases). This CDR3 has 13 residues. V was clipped by 8 bases and J by 3 bases, with 14 bases between them. Germline assignment: CDR1 SGHAT and CDR2 FQNNGV. In DNA, the CDR3 is TGTGCCAGCCGGGACTTGACAAACTACGAGCAGTACTTC. It yields the protein CASRDLTNYEQYF.

V gene TRBV6-1 combines with J gene TRBJ1-2, with D perhaps matching TRBD1 (6 bases). The CDR3 is 16 residues long. Germline CDR1 and CDR2: MNHNS and SASEGT. Trimming took off 2 bases at V and 8 bases at J, with 21 bases between the two ends. The CDR3 DNA follows: TGTGCCAGCAGTGAAATGGGTGCACTTGGGGGCTTCGGCTACACCTTC. This translates into CASSEMGALGGFGYTF.

V usage is TRBV5-5 and J usage is TRBJ1-1; D unclear. Germline CDR1 SGHKS, CDR2 YYEKEE (reference sequence). This CDR3 contains 15 residues. Trimming pared 0 bases from V and 1 base from J, leaving 10 bases between. The CDR3 protein is CASSLAVSRNTEAFF. The CDR3, as DNA: TGTGCCAGCAGCTTGGCGGTTTCGAGGAACACTGAAGCTTTCTTT.

The gene calls are TRBV9 and TRBJ2-1; 12 positions match TRBD2. V lost 2 bases to trimming and J lost 8 bases; unmatched junction nucleotides: 8. This CDR3 is 16 amino acids long. The germline CDR1 and CDR2 sequences are SGDLS and YYNGEE. CDR3 sequence (DNA): TGTGCCAGCAGCGTTCTGGCTAGCGGGAGGGGCGATGAGCAGTTCTTC. Protein: CASSVLASGRGDEQFF.

This clone was recorded a few times. The chain has TRBV6-4 and TRBJ1-1; D gene uncertain. CDR3 size: 14 residues. Per the germline V gene, CDR1 is MRHNA and CDR2 is SNTAGT. Trimming shortened V by 4 bases and J by 1 base, and 10 bases separated the two germline ends. The CDR3 region has the DNA TGTGCCAGCAGTGCCTCGGGCTCGAACACTGAAGCTTTCTTT. Protein: CASSASGSNTEAFF.

J is TRBJ1-1 and V is TRBV30, with 10 bases lining up with TRBD1. V lost 0 bases and J lost 12; bases outside the gene matches: 7. Germline lookup yields CDR1 GTSNPN and CDR2 SVGIG (reference sequence). There are 13 residues in the CDR3. CDR3 in DNA: TGTGCCTGGAGTGTACGGGACAGGGGAGCGACTTTCTTT. It encodes CAWSVRDRGATFF.

This sequence joins TRBV7-2 and TRBJ2-7; TRBD2 matches 8 bases. V dropped 5 bases and J dropped 6; count of bases not matched to a gene: 6. Germline V gene lookup returns CDR1 SGHTA and CDR2 FQGNSA. This CDR3 is built from 13 residues. CDR3 nucleotides: TGTGCCAGCAGCCGAGATAGCGGGACCGAGCAGTACTTC. This codes for CASSRDSGTEQYF.

The rearrangement uses TRBV5-4 and TRBJ2-7; D assignment may be TRBD1 or TRBD2 (5 bases each). The germline V gene has CDR1 SGHNT and CDR2 YYREEE (reference sequence). Trimming removed 1 base from V and 0 bases from J, with 14 bases in between. The CDR3 has 16 residues. Here the CDR3 DNA reads TGTGCCAGCAGCTTGAAAGCAGGGACCCGCTCCTACGAGCAGTACTTC. Protein: CASSLKAGTRSYEQYF.

This clone has a single count. This chain links TRBV25-1 with TRBJ2-1; D unclear. V was clipped by 5 bases and J by 8 bases, with 10 bases between them. The germline V gene encodes CDR1 MGHDK and CDR2 SYGVNS. The CDR3 is 12 amino acids. The CDR3 nucleotides read TGTGCCAGCAGTTTTTCTCTGGATGAGCAGTTCTTC. This gives the protein CASSFSLDEQFF.